This TCR beta chain was retrieved from a study of esophageal squamous cell carcinoma under preoperative chemotherapy. Each CDR3 protein is one row after TCRdb ran MiXCR on the PCR reads. Of approximately 16,000 distinct CDR3 sequences listed, less than 60% are singletons. General observations from the study: After chemotherapy, TCR diversity rose significantly in peripheral T cells but not in tumor-infiltrating lymphocytes. Post-treatment tumor-infiltrating lymphocytes appeared partly derived from peripheral T cells migrating into the tumor. Paclitaxel-nedaplatin therapy caused immediate, substantial clonotype frequency changes.

V gave up 6 bases and J gave up 4 bases, with 7 bases separating them. The CDR3 runs to 13 residues. A note on this clonotype: Its antigen is not known.

Documented time point: before preoperative PTX-NDP chemotherapy. Paclitaxel-nedaplatin chemotherapy was given to patients ahead of their surgery. This sample was gathered from a patient given preoperative chemotherapy. The clonotype comes from a human donor with esophageal squamous cell carcinoma. The donor label of this sample is uncertain. J is TRBJ2-6 and V is TRBV12-3 or TRBV12-4; D is unclear. Here the CDR3 reads CASSARGANVLTF. CDR3 in DNA: TGTGCCAGCAGCGCACGGGGGGCCAACGTCCTGACTTTC.